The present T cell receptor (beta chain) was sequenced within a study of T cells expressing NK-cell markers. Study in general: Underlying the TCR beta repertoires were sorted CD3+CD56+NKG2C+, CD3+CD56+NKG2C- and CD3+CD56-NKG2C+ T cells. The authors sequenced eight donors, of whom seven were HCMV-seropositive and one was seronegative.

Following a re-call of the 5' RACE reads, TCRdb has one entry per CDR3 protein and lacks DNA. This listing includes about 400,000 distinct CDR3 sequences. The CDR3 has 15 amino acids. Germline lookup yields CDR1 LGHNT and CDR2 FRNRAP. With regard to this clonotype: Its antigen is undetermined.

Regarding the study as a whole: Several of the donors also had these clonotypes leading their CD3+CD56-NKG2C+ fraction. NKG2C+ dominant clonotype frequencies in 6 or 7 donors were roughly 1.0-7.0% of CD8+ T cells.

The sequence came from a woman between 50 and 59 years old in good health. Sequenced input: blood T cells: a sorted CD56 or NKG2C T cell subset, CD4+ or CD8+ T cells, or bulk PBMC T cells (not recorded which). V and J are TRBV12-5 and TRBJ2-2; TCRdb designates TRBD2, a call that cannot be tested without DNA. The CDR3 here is CASGLAGVRTGELFF.